Following are 20 T cell receptor beta chains from one sample sequenced in a study of OX40 agonist ivuxolimab in advanced cancers. The data were produced by immunoSEQ multiplex PCR, yet TCRdb's version contains in-frame clones alone and is incomplete. The table lists tens of thousands of clones, approximately 84% of them singletons, with approximately 5% in the top ten. The source material was CD4+ or CD8+ T cells sorted from blood, sampled in a trial of the OX40 agonist ivuxolimab. The receptors were gathered from an adult with an advanced solid tumor such as melanoma, head and neck, liver or kidney cancer.

The chain carries TRBV6-5 and TRBJ2-3, with D maybe TRBD2 (5 bases). The germline CDR1 and CDR2 sequences are MNHEY and SVGAGI. This CDR3 region has 15 residues. Trimming removed 0 bases from V and 4 bases from J, with 11 bases in between. The CDR3 nucleotides read TGTGCCAGCAGTTACTCGCGAGCGGATCCAGATACGCAGTATTTT. This encodes CASSYSRADPDTQYF.

With regard to this clone: Sequence at one end of the junction differs from germline and may be a read error. The chain uses TRBV6-5 and TRBJ2-7; D not resolved. This CDR3 comprises 11 residues. Germline CDR1 and CDR2: MNHEY and SVGAGI. For the CDR3, the DNA is TGTGCCAGCAGTAACTCCTACGAGCAGTACTTC. Its translation: CASSNSYEQYF.

This clone came up once. The CDR3 sequence: CSDGGGYNEQFF. DNA of the CDR3: TGCAGCGACGGGGGTGGCTACAATGAGCAGTTCTTC. This chain connects TRBV29-1 to TRBJ2-1; tentative D call: TRBD2 (6 bases). The length of the CDR3 is 12 residues. CDR1 is SQVTM, CDR2 ANQGSEA, per germline. V lost 7 bases and J lost 3, with 10 bases in between.

The chain carries TRBV27 and TRBJ1-2; no definite D call. Germline CDR1 is MNHEY and CDR2 is SMNVEV (reference sequence). Trimming removed 3 bases at V and 7 bases at J, with 9 bases between. CDR3 length equals 12 residues. DNA for the CDR3: TGTGCCAGCAGTTTGTCAAGAGGTGGCTACACCTTC. Protein: CASSLSRGGYTF.

V usage is TRBV5-5 and J usage is TRBJ2-6; D gene unclear. CDR1 SGHKS and CDR2 YYEKEE come from the germline V gene (reference sequence). This CDR3 region has 17 residues. Trimming shortened V by 4 bases and J by 0 bases, and 14 bases separated the two germline ends. The CDR3 region has the DNA TGTGCCAGCAGCCCAAACAGACTGAGCTCTGGGGCCAACGTCCTGACTTTC. Translation: CASSPNRLSSGANVLTF.

V is TRBV30 and J is TRBJ2-5, with a tentative D call TRBD1 (5 bases). In germline, CDR1 is GTSNPN, CDR2 SVGIG (reference sequence). V gave up 2 bases and J gave up 2 bases, with 18 bases separating them. This CDR3 comprises 16 residues. CDR3 sequence (DNA): TGTGCCTGGAGTATCGGCCAGGGCCTCACGCAAGAGACCCAGTACTTC. Translating gives CAWSIGQGLTQETQYF.

This chain joins TRBV20-1 and TRBJ2-1, with 7 bases aligning to TRBD1. From germline, CDR1 is DFQATT and CDR2 SNEGSKA (reference sequence). V shed 1 base, J shed 16 bases, and the junction held 7 bases outside the gene matches. The length of the CDR3 is 11 residues. Here the CDR3 reads CSARARDSNFF. In DNA, the CDR3 is TGCAGTGCTAGAGCCCGGGACAGTAACTTCTTC.

The gene calls are TRBV5-1 and TRBJ1-1; D call uncertain. Between the trimmed V and J ends, which lost 4 bases and 0 bases, there was a span of 7 bases. Germline CDR1 is SGHRS and CDR2 is YFSETQ. The CDR3 runs to 13 residues. The CDR3 region is CASSDGVNTEAFF. The CDR3 region has the DNA TGCGCCAGCAGCGACGGGGTGAACACTGAAGCTTTCTTT.

This sequence joins TRBV19 and TRBJ1-5, with TRBD1 identical over 12 bases. Trimming at V came to 9 bases and at J to 7 bases, leaving 13 bases not matched to a gene. Germline CDR1 is LNHDA and CDR2 is SQIVND (reference sequence). The CDR3 totals 16 residues. CDR3 sequence reads: CASLSRGQGASQPQHF. In nucleotides, the CDR3 is TGTGCCAGCCTTAGTCGGGGACAGGGGGCAAGCCAGCCCCAGCATTTT.

This chain joins TRBV6-1 and TRBJ2-7; no clear D gene. CDR1 is MNHNS, CDR2 SASEGT, per germline. V lost 1 base and J 1 base, leaving 11 bases between the germline ends. CDR3 length: 15 amino acids. The CDR3: CASSEGTAGSYEQYF. The CDR3 nucleotides read TGTGCCAGCAGTGAAGGGACGGCCGGTTCCTACGAGCAGTACTTC.

The chain is built from TRBV29-1 and TRBJ2-3; 8 bases line up with TRBD1. The CDR3 consists of 14 residues. V dropped 4 bases and J dropped 2; count of bases not matched to a gene: 5. The germline V gene has CDR1 SQVTM and CDR2 ANQGSEA. CDR3 residues: CSVGQGSTTDTQYF. As DNA, the CDR3 is TGCAGCGTTGGACAGGGGTCCACCACAGATACGCAGTATTTT.

The rearrangement links TRBV6-5 to TRBJ1-1; 9 nucleotides match TRBD1. V lost 5 bases, J lost 3 bases, and 4 bases stayed unmatched. CDR3 length: 14 amino acids. Germline assignment: CDR1 MNHEY and CDR2 SVGAGI. The CDR3 protein is CASSARQGDTEAFF. The CDR3 DNA follows: TGTGCCAGCAGTGCCCGACAGGGGGACACTGAAGCTTTCTTT.

The chain employs TRBV7-9 and TRBJ1-2; D is uncertain. The CDR3 runs to 13 residues. Trimming shortened V by 1 base and J by 14 bases, and 17 bases separated the two germline ends. Germline V gene lookup returns CDR1 SEHNR and CDR2 FQNEAQ (reference sequence). The CDR3 nucleotides are TGTGCCAGCAGCTTAGACTACGGTCTCGGAGGGACCTTC. It codes for CASSLDYGLGGTF.

The chain employs TRBV27 and TRBJ2-6; 7 bases line up with TRBD1. CDR1 MNHEY and CDR2 SMNVEV come from the germline V gene (reference sequence). The junction had 2 bases not matched to a gene; V was cut back by 3 bases and J by 3 bases. This CDR3 has 15 residues. As DNA, the CDR3 is TGTGCCAGCAGTTTCCAGGGGGTTGGGGCCAACGTCCTGACTTTC. This gives the protein CASSFQGVGANVLTF.

CDR3 bases: TGTGCCAGCAGCCAAGATTACTCCTTGCGGGATTCACCCCTCCACTTT. It encodes CASSQDYSLRDSPLHF. The gene calls are TRBV4-2 and TRBJ1-6; D gene ambiguous. The CDR3 has 16 residues. The V gene's germline CDR1 is LGHNA and CDR2 YNFKEQ. Deletions cut 0 bases from V and 8 bases from J, with 14 bases between.

This clone was seen more than once but under ten times. The genes are TRBV28 and TRBJ2-5, with 12 bases lining up with TRBD2. The V segment lost 1 base and the J segment 4 bases; nucleotides outside the gene matches: 4. Germline V gene lookup returns CDR1 MDHEN and CDR2 SYDVKM. The CDR3 is 16 residues long. CDR3 sequence: CASSLSLGLAGETQYF. CDR3 sequence (DNA): TGTGCCAGCAGTTTATCCCTGGGACTAGCGGGAGAGACCCAGTACTTC.

The V gene is TRBV30, the J gene TRBJ1-1; weak D call: TRBD1 (6 bases). The CDR3 contains 12 residues. Per germline, CDR1 GTSNPN and CDR2 SVGIG (reference sequence). The ends were cut back, 2 bases at V and 3 bases at J, with 7 bases in the middle. The DNA of the CDR3 is TGTGCCTGGAGTAGGGGGGACACTGAAGCTTTCTTT. Residues: CAWSRGDTEAFF.

The CDR3 sequence is CASTLTFLQGDEQYF. The CDR3, as DNA: TGTGCCAGCACCCTAACCTTCCTACAGGGTGACGAGCAGTACTTC. V usage is TRBV6-1 and J usage is TRBJ2-7, with D possibly being TRBD1 (6 bases). V lost 7 bases to trimming and J lost 5 bases, with 21 bases between them. Germline V gene data show CDR1 as MNHNS and CDR2 as SASEGT. The CDR3 runs 15 residues.

The CDR3 DNA follows: TGTGCCAGCAGTCAGGGTTTTGAAGCTTTCTTT. Translating it yields CASSQGFEAFF. The chain is built from TRBV6-1 and TRBJ1-1; possibly TRBD1 for D (5 bases). Germline V CDR1 and CDR2: MNHNS, SASEGT. The V end lost 5 bases, the J end lost 7 bases, and 8 bases lay between the germline ends. The CDR3 is made up of 11 amino acids.

The gene calls are TRBV7-9 and TRBJ2-5; 7 positions agree with TRBD2. In germline, CDR1 is SEHNR, CDR2 FQNEAQ (reference sequence). The CDR3 has 16 amino acids. Losses at the gene ends were 4 bases for V and 3 bases for J; bases not matched to a gene: 11. CDR3 in DNA: TGTGCCAGCAGCTCACGGGCTCTAGCGGTGAAAGAGACCCAGTACTTC. It is translated as CASSSRALAVKETQYF. The complete variable domain, with remaining parts taken from reference TRBV7-9 and TRBJ2-5, reads DTGVSQNPRHKITKRGQNVTFRCDPISEHNRLYWYRQTLGQGPEFLTYFQNEAQLEKSRLLSDRFSAERPKGSFSTLEIQRTEQGDSAMYLCASSSRALAVKETQYFGPGTRLLVL.